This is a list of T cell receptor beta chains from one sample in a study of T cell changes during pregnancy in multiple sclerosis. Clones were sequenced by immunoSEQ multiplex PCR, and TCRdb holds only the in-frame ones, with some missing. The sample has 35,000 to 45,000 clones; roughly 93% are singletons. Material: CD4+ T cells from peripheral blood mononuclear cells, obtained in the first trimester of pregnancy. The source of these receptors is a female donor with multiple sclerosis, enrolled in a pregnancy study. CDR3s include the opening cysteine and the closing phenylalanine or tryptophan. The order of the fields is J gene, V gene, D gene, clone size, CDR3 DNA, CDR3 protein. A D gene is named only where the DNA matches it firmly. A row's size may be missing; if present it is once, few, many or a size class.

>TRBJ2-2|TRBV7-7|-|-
TGTGCCAGCAGCCAGAGGGGGTCCGGGGAGCTGTTTTTT
CASSQRGSGELFF
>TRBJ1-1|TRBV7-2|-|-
TGTGCCAGCAGGCTGGGAGGGAAGAACACTGAAGCTTTCTTT
CASRLGGKNTEAFF
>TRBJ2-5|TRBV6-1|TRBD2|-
TGTGCCAGCAATAGACTAGCGGATAAAGAGACCCAGTACTTC
CASNRLADKETQYF
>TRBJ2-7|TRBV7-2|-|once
TGTGCCAGCAGCTTAACCGCCAGTCCCTACGAGCAGTACTTC
CASSLTASPYEQYF
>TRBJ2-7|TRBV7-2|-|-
TGTGCCACCGCGAGACAGGCTAGCTACGAGCAGTACTTC
CATARQASYEQYF
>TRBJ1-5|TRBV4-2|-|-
TGTGCCAGCAGCCAAGATTGGGACACCAATCAGCCCCAGCATTTT
CASSQDWDTNQPQHF
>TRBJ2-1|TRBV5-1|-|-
TGCGCCAGCAACTTCGACGGGAGCCGAAGGGATGAGCAGTTCTTC
CASNFDGSRRDEQFF
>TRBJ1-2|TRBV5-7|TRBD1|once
TGTGCCAGCAGCCCCTACTCCCCCAGGGGGACTTATGGCTACACCTTC
CASSPYSPRGTYGYTF
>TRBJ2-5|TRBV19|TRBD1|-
TGTGCCAGTAGTAATTGGCAGGGGGCCTACCAAGAGACCCAGTACTTC
CASSNWQGAYQETQYF
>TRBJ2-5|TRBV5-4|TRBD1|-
TGTGCCAGCAGCGGGGGACCCCGGGACAGGGGGCGAGAGACCCAGTACTTC
CASSGGPRDRGRETQYF
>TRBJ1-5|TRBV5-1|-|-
TGCGCCAGCAGCGCAGGGCGCAATCAGCCCCAGCATTTT
CASSAGRNQPQHF
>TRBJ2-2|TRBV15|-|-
TGTGCCACCAGCAGAGATTTAGGGGCCACCGGGGAGCTGTTTTTT
CATSRDLGATGELFF
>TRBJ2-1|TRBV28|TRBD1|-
TGTGCCAGCAGTTGGTATTTGGGTTCGGACAGGGGAAATGAGCAGTTCTTC
CASSWYLGSDRGNEQFF
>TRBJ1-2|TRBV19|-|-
TGTGCCAGTAGTATTCCGCATATCCCGGACAGTAACTATGGCTACACCTTC
CASSIPHIPDSNYGYTF
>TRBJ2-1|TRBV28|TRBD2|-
TGTGCCAGCAGTCCCGGAGGGAGCGGGAGATTTGGTGAGCAGTTCTTC
CASSPGGSGRFGEQFF
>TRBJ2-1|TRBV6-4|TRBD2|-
TGTGCCAGCAGTCCGGGACTAGCGGTCTACAATGAGCAGTTCTTC
CASSPGLAVYNEQFF
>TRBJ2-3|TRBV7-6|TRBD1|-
TGTGCCAGCAGCTTAGCGGGACAGGGGGGTACGCAGTATTTT
CASSLAGQGGTQYF
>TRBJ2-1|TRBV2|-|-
TGTGCCAGCAGTGAAGCGGGGGGGCCCTACAATGAGCAGTTCTTC
CASSEAGGPYNEQFF
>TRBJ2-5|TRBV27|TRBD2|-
TGTGCCAGCAGAGGGACTAGCGGGAGTGTCGTAGCGGAGACCCAGTACTTC
CASRGTSGSVVAETQYF
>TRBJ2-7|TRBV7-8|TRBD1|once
TGTGCCAGCAGCCCCCGAGGAGCGAGCAGGGGGGAGCAGTACTTC
CASSPRGASRGEQYF
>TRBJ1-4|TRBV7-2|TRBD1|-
TGTGCCAGCAGCTTAGGGAGGGGGCGTGAAAAACTGTTTTTT
CASSLGRGREKLFF
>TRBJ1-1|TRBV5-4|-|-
TGTGCCAGCAGCTTGGAGGGGACTGAAGCTTTCTTT
CASSLEGTEAFF
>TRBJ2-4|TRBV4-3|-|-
TGCGCCAGCAGCCAAGAGGCGCGGTGGGCCAAAAACATTCAGTACTTC
CASSQEARWAKNIQYF
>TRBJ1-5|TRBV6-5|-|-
TGTGCCAGCAGGGGCCTTAGCAATCAGCCCCAGCATTTT
CASRGLSNQPQHF
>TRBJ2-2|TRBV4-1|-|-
TGCGCCAGCAGCCGCCCTGGGTCAGGCACCGGGGAGCTGTTTTTT
CASSRPGSGTGELFF
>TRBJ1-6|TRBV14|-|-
TGTGCCAGCAGCCAAGTCAGTTCACCCCTCCACTTT
CASSQVSSPLHF
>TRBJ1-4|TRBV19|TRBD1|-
TGTGCCAGTAGTAACTACAGGGGGCCTAATGAAAAACTGTTTTTT
CASSNYRGPNEKLFF
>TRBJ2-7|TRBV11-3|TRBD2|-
TGTGCCAGCAGCTCCGGGGGGACTAGCGGCCTAGAGCAGTACTTC
CASSSGGTSGLEQYF
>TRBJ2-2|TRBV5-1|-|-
TGCGCCAGCAGCTTGGTTGGGCGGGCGAACACCGGGGAGCTGTTTTTT
CASSLVGRANTGELFF
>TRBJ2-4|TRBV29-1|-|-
TGCAGCGTTAAACTAGCCAAAAACATTCAGTACTTC
CSVKLAKNIQYF
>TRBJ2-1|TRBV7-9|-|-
TGTGCCAGCAGCTTATTCGGCGGGGGCGTATGGAATGAGCAGTTCTTC
CASSLFGGGVWNEQFF
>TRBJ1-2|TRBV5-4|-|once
TGTGCCAGCAGCCAAGACAGGATCGTGGGCTACACCTTC
CASSQDRIVGYTF
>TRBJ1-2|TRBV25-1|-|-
TGTGCCAGCAAAAACCCCGGGAGCCAATTCTATGGCTACACCTTC
CASKNPGSQFYGYTF
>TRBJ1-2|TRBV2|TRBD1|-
TGTGCCAGCAGTCAACAGGGGGCCGCTAACTATGGCTACACCTTC
CASSQQGAANYGYTF
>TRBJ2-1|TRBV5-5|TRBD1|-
TGTGCCAGCAGCCCCCAGACAGGGATTGGCAATGAGCAGTTCTTC
CASSPQTGIGNEQFF
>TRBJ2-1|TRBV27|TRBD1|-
TGTGCCAGCAGTTTCAGCGACAGGGGGCCCTACAATGAGCAGTTCTTC
CASSFSDRGPYNEQFF
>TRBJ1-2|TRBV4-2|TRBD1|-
TGTGCCAGCAGCCTGCGCCAAGGGACAGAAGTTAACTATGGCTACACCTTC
CASSLRQGTEVNYGYTF
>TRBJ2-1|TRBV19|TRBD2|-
TGTGCCAGTAGGGAGCGGGCTGGGGCTAGCGGGGGGCTTGGTGAGCAGTTCTTC
CASRERAGASGGLGEQFF
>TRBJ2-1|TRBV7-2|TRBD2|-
TGTGCCAGCAGCGGTTCTAGCGGGGGGTTCAATGAGCAGTTCTTC
CASSGSSGGFNEQFF
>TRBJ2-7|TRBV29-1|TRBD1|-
TGCAGCGTCCGGGACAGGGGAGTTATGGGCGAGCAGTACTTC
CSVRDRGVMGEQYF
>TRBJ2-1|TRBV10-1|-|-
TGCGCCAGCAGCCCACTCGGACAATCCCTATACAATGAGCAGTTCTTC
CASSPLGQSLYNEQFF
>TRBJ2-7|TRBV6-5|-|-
TGTGCCAGCCTCTCCAGGGAATCCTACGAGCAGTACTTC
CASLSRESYEQYF
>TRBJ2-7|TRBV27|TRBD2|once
TGTGCCAGCAGTTGGAGCGGGAGAGACAGGAACGAGCAGTACTTC
CASSWSGRDRNEQYF
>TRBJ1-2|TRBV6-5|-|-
TGTGCCAGCAGTTACACAACTGGTCCGGGGGTGGGCGGCTACACCTTC
CASSYTTGPGVGGYTF
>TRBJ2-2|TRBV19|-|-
TGTGCCAGTAGTTACTACGGGGAGCTGTTTTTT
CASSYYGELFF
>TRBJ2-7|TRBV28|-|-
TGTGCCAGCAGCCAGATGACAAGACTAGGCGTGGCGTACGAGCAGTACTTC
CASSQMTRLGVAYEQYF
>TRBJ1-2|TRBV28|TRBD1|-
TGTGCCAGCAGTCCCGGGGACAGCTACTATGGCTACACCTTC
CASSPGDSYYGYTF
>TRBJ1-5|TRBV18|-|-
TGTGCCAGCTCACCACCCGGCAATCAGCCCCAGCATTTT
CASSPPGNQPQHF
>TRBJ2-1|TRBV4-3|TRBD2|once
TGCGCCAGCAGCCAAGACAGCGGGGGCGGAAATGAGCAGTTCTTC
CASSQDSGGGNEQFF
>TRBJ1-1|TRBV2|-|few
TGTGCCAGCAGTGAAGGGACAACCAGTGAAGCTTTCTTT
CASSEGTTSEAFF
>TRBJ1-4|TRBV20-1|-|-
TGCAGTGGAACAGAAGGCGAAAAACTGTTTTTT
CSGTEGEKLFF